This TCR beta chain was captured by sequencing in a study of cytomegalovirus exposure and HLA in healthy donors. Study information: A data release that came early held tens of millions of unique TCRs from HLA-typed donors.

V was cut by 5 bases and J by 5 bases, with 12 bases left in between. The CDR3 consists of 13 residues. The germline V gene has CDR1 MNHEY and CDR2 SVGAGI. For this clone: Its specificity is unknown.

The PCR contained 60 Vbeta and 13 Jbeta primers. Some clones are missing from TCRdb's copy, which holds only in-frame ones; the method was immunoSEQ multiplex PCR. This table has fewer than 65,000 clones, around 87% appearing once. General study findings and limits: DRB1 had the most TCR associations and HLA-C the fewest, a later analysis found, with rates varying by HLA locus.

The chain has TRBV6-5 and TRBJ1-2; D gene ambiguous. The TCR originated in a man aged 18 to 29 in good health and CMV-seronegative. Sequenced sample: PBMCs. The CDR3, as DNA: TGTGCCAGCAGTCAGTCGGGAGGTTATGGCTACACCTTC. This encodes CASSQSGGYGYTF.